This entry describes one TCR beta chain. Profiling relied on immunoSEQ multiplex PCR, and the TCRdb table lists in-frame clones only, not all of them. Here the sample spans approximately 200,000 clones, around nine tenths being singletons. These data originate in a study of cytomegalovirus exposure and HLA in healthy donors. J lost 1 base, V lost 1 base, and 2 bases had no gene match. CDR1 is PRHDT and CDR2 is FYEKMQ in the germline V gene (reference sequence). The CDR3 is made up of 16 amino acids. Sequenced input: PBMCs. The J gene is TRBJ2-2, the V gene TRBV13; 8 positions match TRBD2. This receptor was identified in a young woman in good health and CMV-seronegative. CDR3 in amino acids: CASSLEAGVNTGELFF. The CDR3 DNA sequence: TGTGCCAGCAGCTTAGAAGCGGGAGTGAACACCGGGGAGCTGTTTTTT.